The rows below give T cell receptor beta chains drawn from one sample of a study of shared clonotypes between healthy human individuals. Clones were sequenced by immunoSEQ multiplex PCR, and TCRdb holds only the in-frame ones, with some missing. This table has roughly 2 million clones, around 95% appearing once. What was sequenced was naive CD4+ T cells sorted from blood. All receptors derive from a young man in good health. The CDR3 runs from the conserved cysteine through the conserved F or W. A D gene is named only where the DNA matches it firmly. Some rows mark clone size as missing; the rest say once, few, many or name a class of expanded clone.

v_gene: TRBV25-1
j_gene: TRBJ1-2
abundance: .
d_gene: .
len: 13
CDR3aa: CASSVQLRDGYTF
CDR3nt: TGTGCCAGCAGTGTCCAGCTTAGAGATGGCTACACCTTC

v_gene: TRBV2
j_gene: TRBJ2-5
abundance: .
d_gene: TRBD2
len: 15
CDR3aa: CASSEGETSVETQYF
CDR3nt: TGTGCCAGCAGTGAGGGGGAAACTAGCGTTGAGACCCAGTACTTC

v_gene: TRBV6-5
j_gene: TRBJ2-7
abundance: .
d_gene: TRBD1
len: 14
CDR3aa: CASRKQGAHYEQYF
CDR3nt: TGTGCCAGCAGAAAACAGGGGGCCCACTACGAGCAGTACTTC

v_gene: TRBV19
j_gene: TRBJ1-5
abundance: once
d_gene: .
len: 13
CDR3aa: CASSWDPSQPQHF
CDR3nt: TGTGCCAGTAGCTGGGACCCCAGTCAGCCCCAGCATTTT

v_gene: TRBV11-2
j_gene: TRBJ1-2
abundance: .
d_gene: TRBD1
len: 15
CDR3aa: CASSLTSDRAFGYTF
CDR3nt: TGTGCCAGCAGCTTGACGTCGGACAGGGCTTTCGGCTACACCTTC

v_gene: TRBV6-5
j_gene: TRBJ2-7
abundance: once
d_gene: TRBD2
len: 15
CDR3aa: CASSYKAGGTYEQYF
CDR3nt: TGTGCCAGCAGTTATAAAGCGGGGGGGACCTACGAGCAGTACTTC

v_gene: TRBV7-6
j_gene: TRBJ2-7
abundance: .
d_gene: .
len: 14
CDR3aa: CASSLVGFSYEQYF
CDR3nt: TGTGCCAGCAGCTTAGTTGGGTTCTCCTACGAGCAGTACTTC

v_gene: TRBV5-1
j_gene: TRBJ2-1
abundance: .
d_gene: .
len: 13
CDR3aa: CASSSDNYNEQFF
CDR3nt: TGCGCCAGCAGCTCGGACAACTACAATGAGCAGTTCTTC

v_gene: TRBV5-5
j_gene: TRBJ1-6
abundance: .
d_gene: .
len: 14
CDR3aa: CASSLGLYNSPLHF
CDR3nt: TGTGCCAGCAGCTTGGGACTCTATAATTCACCCCTCCACTTT

v_gene: TRBV15
j_gene: TRBJ2-1
abundance: .
d_gene: TRBD2
len: 16
CDR3aa: CATSRVLGGSNNEQFF
CDR3nt: TGTGCCACCAGCAGAGTCCTCGGCGGGAGCAACAATGAGCAGTTCTTC

v_gene: TRBV7-9
j_gene: TRBJ2-5
abundance: .
d_gene: TRBD1
len: 15
CDR3aa: CASSLVAGQGETQYF
CDR3nt: TGTGCCAGCAGCTTAGTCGCGGGACAGGGAGAGACCCAGTACTTC